Described below is a single T cell receptor beta chain sequence and its context. No antigen is known for it. This specimen comes from a study of T-cell memory formation after mild COVID-19. Findings and limits, study-wide: The study found contracting CD4+ clones mainly in CM and EM and contracting CD8+ clones in EMRA.

The CDR3 length is 11 residues. V was cut by 6 bases and J by 9 bases, with 9 bases left in between. TCRdb fed the 5' RACE reads into MiXCR, producing one record per CDR3 protein. The table lists about 440,000 distinct CDR3 sequences, 15% to 20% of them singletons. J is TRBJ2-1 and V is TRBV12-3 or TRBV12-4; D is unclear. The sequenced material came from PBMCs or a T cell subset sorted from them (not recorded which). The clonotype originates from an adult woman who had mild COVID-19 (a few samples of this study predate the infection). Cell type and time point are not known. CDR3 in amino acids: CASSSDIEQFF. The CDR3 region has the DNA TGTGCCAGCAGCTCCGACATTGAGCAGTTCTTC.